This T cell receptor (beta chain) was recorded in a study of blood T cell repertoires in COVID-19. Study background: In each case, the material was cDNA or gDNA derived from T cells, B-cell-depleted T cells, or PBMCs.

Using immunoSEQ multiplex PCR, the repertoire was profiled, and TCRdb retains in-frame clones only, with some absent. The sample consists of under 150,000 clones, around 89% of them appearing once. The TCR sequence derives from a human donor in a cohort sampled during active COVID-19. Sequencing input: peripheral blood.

DNA of the CDR3: TGTGCCAGCTCACCACTAGCGGGAGGCGACCCTGCGAACACCGGGGAGCTGTTTTTT. This gives the protein CASSPLAGGDPANTGELFF. The rearrangement links TRBV18 to TRBJ2-2, with TRBD2 matching 10 bases. The length of the CDR3 is 19 residues. CDR1 KGHSH and CDR2 LQKENI come from the germline V gene. After removal of 1 base from V and 0 bases from J, the junction contained 8 bases not matched to a gene.